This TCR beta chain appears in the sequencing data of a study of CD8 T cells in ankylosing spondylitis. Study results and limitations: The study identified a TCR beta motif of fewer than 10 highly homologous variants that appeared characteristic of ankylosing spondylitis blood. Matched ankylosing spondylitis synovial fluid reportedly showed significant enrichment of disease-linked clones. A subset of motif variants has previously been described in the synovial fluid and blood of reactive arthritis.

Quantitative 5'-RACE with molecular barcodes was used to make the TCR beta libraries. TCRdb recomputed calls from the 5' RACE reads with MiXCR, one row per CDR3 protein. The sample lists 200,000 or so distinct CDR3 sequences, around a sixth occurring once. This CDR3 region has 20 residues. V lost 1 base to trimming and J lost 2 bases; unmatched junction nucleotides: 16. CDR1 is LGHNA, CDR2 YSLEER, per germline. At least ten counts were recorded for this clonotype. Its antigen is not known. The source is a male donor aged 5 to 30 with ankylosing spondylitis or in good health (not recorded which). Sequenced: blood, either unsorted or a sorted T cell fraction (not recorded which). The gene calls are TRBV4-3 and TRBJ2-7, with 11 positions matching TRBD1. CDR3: CASSQARTGGNTPNTYEQYF. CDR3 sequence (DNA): TGCGCCAGCAGCCAAGCCCGGACAGGGGGCAACACCCCAAATACCTACGAGCAGTACTTC.